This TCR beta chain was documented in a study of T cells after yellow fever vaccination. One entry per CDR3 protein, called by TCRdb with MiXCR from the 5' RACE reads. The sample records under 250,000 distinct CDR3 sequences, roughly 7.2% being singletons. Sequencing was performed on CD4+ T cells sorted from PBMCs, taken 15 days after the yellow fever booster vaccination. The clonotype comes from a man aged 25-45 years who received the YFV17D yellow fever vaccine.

In DNA, the CDR3 is TGCGCCAGCAGCTCTCCCGCGACAAAGGGTTTGTTTTATGAGCAGTTCTTC. This encodes CASSSPATKGLFYEQFF. The chain is built from TRBV5-1 and TRBJ2-1, with D unclear. The V end lost 3 bases, the J end lost 8 bases, and 24 bases lay between the germline ends. From germline, CDR1 is SGHRS and CDR2 YFSETQ. The CDR3 has 17 residues. Looking up the rest from reference TRBV5-1 and TRBJ2-1 gives the full variable domain: KAGVTQTPRYLIKTRGQQVTLSCSPISGHRSVSWYQQTPGQGLQFLFEYFSETQRNKGNFPGRFSGRQFSNSRSEMNVSTLELGDSALYLCASSSPATKGLFYEQFFGPGTRLTVL.